This T cell receptor (beta chain) is from a study of control samples from healthy donors and cancer patients. Germline trimming cut 0 bases from V and 3 bases from J; bases unmatched to any gene: 6. The CDR3 loop spans 18 amino acids. Per germline, CDR1 LGHNA and CDR2 YSLEER. Repertoires were generated with immunoSEQ multiplex PCR, while TCRdb's copy carries only in-frame clones and drops some. The data show some 70,000 clones, 83% seen once. J is TRBJ2-4 and V is TRBV4-3, with 12 bases lining up with TRBD1. Material for sequencing was blood. The sequence came from a man aged 60-69 years in good health. CDR3 bases: TGCGCCAGCAGCCAAGACGGGACAGGGGGCTTAGGCAAAAACATTCAGTACTTC. Protein product: CASSQDGTGGLGKNIQYF.